This T cell receptor beta chain emerged from a study of CD8 T cells in Susac syndrome. Trimming took 0 bases from V and 4 from J, leaving 10 bases between them. The CDR3 runs to 13 residues. The V gene's germline CDR1 is SQVTM and CDR2 ANQGSEA. Reverse transcription used about 0.45 to 1 ug RNA and random hexamers. TCRdb processed the immunoSEQ multiplex PCR reads anew with MiXCR; each CDR3 protein has one entry. The sample includes roughly 150,000 distinct CDR3 sequences, approximately 94% of them seen just once. The clonotype was recovered from a human donor with multiple sclerosis. The chain joins TRBV29-1 to TRBJ2-7; weak D call: TRBD2 (6 bases). The sample was CD8+ T cells from PBMCs. The CDR3 DNA follows: TGCAGCGTTGAAGAGGGGACTTCATACGAGCAGTACTTC. Translation gives CSVEEGTSYEQYF.